This entry concerns a single T cell receptor (beta chain). Germline V gives CDR1 SNHLY, CDR2 FYNNEI. This CDR3 is built from 14 residues. V lost 2 bases, J lost 5 bases, and 10 bases lay in between. This specimen comes from a study of blood T cell repertoires in COVID-19. Original processing methods: Using reference gene primer amplification, nucleated cell counts were estimated. Profiled with immunoSEQ multiplex PCR; TCRdb holds only in-frame clones, not every one. V, J and clone size are taken as reported in that table, and D and trimming were inferred from the DNA itself. The sample includes roughly 200,000 clones, 70% to 90% of them seen just once.

The receptor was isolated from a woman in her twenties or thirties who had been exposed to COVID-19. The rearrangement links TRBV2 to TRBJ1-5; the D is unclear. The specimen was PBMCs or T cells enriched from blood (not recorded which). DNA for the CDR3: TGTGCCAGCAGTGAAAGGCGGACTCATCAGCCCCAGCATTTT. It encodes CASSERRTHQPQHF.